This is a list of T cell receptor beta chains from one sample in a study of CD8 T cells in ankylosing spondylitis. TCRdb fed the 5' RACE reads into MiXCR, producing one record per CDR3 protein. The repertoire consists of just over 300,000 distinct CDR3 sequences, with around 21% occurring once and the leading ten covering about 3.5%. What was sequenced was blood, either unsorted or a sorted T cell fraction (not recorded which). These TCRs come from a female donor with ankylosing spondylitis or in good health (not recorded which). Each CDR3 is given with its conserved first and last residue. D genes are given only for firm matches. The size entry is marked missing in some rows and otherwise reads once, few, many or a size class.

j_call: TRBJ2-1; d_call: TRBD2; v_call: TRBV4-3; clone_size: once; cdr3_nt: TGCGCCAGCAGCCACCTCAGAACTAGCGGGAGGGACAATGAGCAGTTCTTC; cdr3_aa: CASSHLRTSGRDNEQFF
j_call: TRBJ2-4; d_call: -; v_call: TRBV27; clone_size: -; cdr3_nt: TGTGCCAGCAGTCCGATCCAACCCCCGGCCATTCAGTACTTC; cdr3_aa: CASSPIQPPAIQYF
j_call: TRBJ1-1; d_call: -; v_call: TRBV12-3/TRBV12-4; clone_size: many; cdr3_nt: TGTGCCAGCAGCCTCCTGGGGGTGAACACTGAAGCTTTCTTT; cdr3_aa: CASSLLGVNTEAFF
j_call: TRBJ2-7; d_call: -; v_call: TRBV2; clone_size: -; cdr3_nt: TGTGGCAGCAGTGATGGACCCTACGAGCAGTACTTC; cdr3_aa: CGSSDGPYEQYF
j_call: TRBJ1-1; d_call: -; v_call: TRBV29-1; clone_size: few; cdr3_nt: TGCAGCGCCCGAGGACAGAGAATGAACACTGAAGCTTTCTTT; cdr3_aa: CSARGQRMNTEAFF
j_call: TRBJ2-1; d_call: -; v_call: TRBV20-1; clone_size: many; cdr3_nt: TGCAGTGCTAGGGGGGGAGGTTTCGATGAGCAGTTCTTC; cdr3_aa: CSARGGGFDEQFF
j_call: TRBJ2-5; d_call: -; v_call: TRBV19; clone_size: few; cdr3_nt: TGTGCCAGTGGTCCGAGTTTCGAGACCCAGTACTTC; cdr3_aa: CASGPSFETQYF
j_call: TRBJ1-2; d_call: -; v_call: TRBV6-5; clone_size: many; cdr3_nt: TGTGCCAGCAGTTCGATACCGGGGCTAGACTACACCTTC; cdr3_aa: CASSSIPGLDYTF
j_call: TRBJ2-2; d_call: -; v_call: TRBV7-2; clone_size: -; cdr3_nt: TGTGCCAGCAGCTTAGGTGGCCTAGCGAACACCGGGGAGCTGTTTTTT; cdr3_aa: CASSLGGLANTGELFF
j_call: TRBJ2-7; d_call: -; v_call: TRBV27; clone_size: many; cdr3_nt: TGTGCCAGCGGTCAGCGCAATACCTACGAGCAGTACTTC; cdr3_aa: CASGQRNTYEQYF
j_call: TRBJ1-2; d_call: -; v_call: TRBV30; clone_size: few; cdr3_nt: TGTGCCTGGAGCCACCGGGACCAACGGATAGGCTACACCTTC; cdr3_aa: CAWSHRDQRIGYTF
j_call: TRBJ1-5; d_call: -; v_call: TRBV10-3; clone_size: -; cdr3_nt: TGTGCCATCAGTGAGAGGCTAATGGGTTCCAATCAGCCCCAGCATTTT; cdr3_aa: CAISERLMGSNQPQHF
j_call: TRBJ2-7; d_call: -; v_call: TRBV7-2; clone_size: few; cdr3_nt: TGTGCCAGCAGCTTATTAGCTAGCAGCAACGAGCAGTACTTC; cdr3_aa: CASSLLASSNEQYF
j_call: TRBJ2-3; d_call: TRBD2; v_call: TRBV3-1; clone_size: many; cdr3_nt: TGTGCCAGCAGCCAAGGGGGCGGGAGGACAGATACGCAGTATTTT; cdr3_aa: CASSQGGGRTDTQYF
j_call: TRBJ2-5; d_call: TRBD2; v_call: TRBV6-2/TRBV6-3; clone_size: -; cdr3_nt: TGTGCCAGCAGTTACCGCCGGGAGGTTGGGGTCCAGACCCAGTACTTC; cdr3_aa: CASSYRREVGVQTQYF
j_call: TRBJ2-1; d_call: -; v_call: TRBV12-3/TRBV12-4; clone_size: many; cdr3_nt: TGTGCCAGCAGTTTAGCCCCACTAGCTGGTGAGCAGTTCTTC; cdr3_aa: CASSLAPLAGEQFF
j_call: TRBJ2-1; d_call: TRBD2; v_call: TRBV12-3/TRBV12-4; clone_size: once; cdr3_nt: TGTGCCAGCAGTTCGAATAGCGGGGGGGTTTACAATGAGCAGTTCTTC; cdr3_aa: CASSSNSGGVYNEQFF
j_call: TRBJ1-5; d_call: -; v_call: TRBV2; clone_size: -; cdr3_nt: TGTGCCAGCAGCGCGGGACGGACCAGCCTCAATCAGCCCCAGCATTTT; cdr3_aa: CASSAGRTSLNQPQHF
j_call: TRBJ2-1; d_call: -; v_call: TRBV20-1; clone_size: few; cdr3_nt: TGCACCGCTGGTACAGCGCTCTACAATGAGCAGTTCTTC; cdr3_aa: CTAGTALYNEQFF
j_call: TRBJ2-5; d_call: TRBD2; v_call: TRBV6-1; clone_size: -; cdr3_nt: TGTGCCAGCAGTGAAGCTGGACTAGCGGGAACAGAGACCCAGTACTTC; cdr3_aa: CASSEAGLAGTETQYF
j_call: TRBJ2-2; d_call: TRBD2; v_call: TRBV29-1; clone_size: few; cdr3_nt: TGCAGCGTCGAAATTAGCGGGAGTTTGAGCGGGGAGCTGTTTTTT; cdr3_aa: CSVEISGSLSGELFF
j_call: TRBJ2-5; d_call: -; v_call: TRBV3-1; clone_size: -; cdr3_nt: TGTGCCAGCAGCCGGGTAGCCCTTCGGGAGACCCAGTACTTC; cdr3_aa: CASSRVALRETQYF
j_call: TRBJ1-4; d_call: -; v_call: TRBV20-1; clone_size: -; cdr3_nt: TGCAGTGCTGCTGACGGTGCAACTAATGAAAAACTGTTTTTT; cdr3_aa: CSAADGATNEKLFF
j_call: TRBJ2-2; d_call: -; v_call: TRBV5-1; clone_size: -; cdr3_nt: TGCGCCAGCAGCTTGACGCCAGGCAACACCGGGGAGCTGTTTTTT; cdr3_aa: CASSLTPGNTGELFF
j_call: TRBJ2-6; d_call: TRBD1; v_call: TRBV10-3; clone_size: few; cdr3_nt: TGTGCCATCAGTGAAAGGGGACAGGGCCGGGGGTACGGGGCCAACGTCCTGACTTTC; cdr3_aa: CAISERGQGRGYGANVLTF
j_call: TRBJ2-7; d_call: TRBD1; v_call: TRBV30; clone_size: -; cdr3_nt: TGTGCCTGGGGACAGGGGGTCGACGAGCAGTACTTC; cdr3_aa: CAWGQGVDEQYF
j_call: TRBJ2-7; d_call: TRBD2; v_call: TRBV7-2; clone_size: -; cdr3_nt: TGTGCCAGCAGCTTAGCGACTAGCGGGAGGGCCGGTTACGAGCAGTACTTC; cdr3_aa: CASSLATSGRAGYEQYF
j_call: TRBJ1-1; d_call: -; v_call: TRBV12-3/TRBV12-4; clone_size: -; cdr3_nt: TGTGCCAGCCGTCCTTCCGTGCGGGCAGGTGAAGCTTTCTTT; cdr3_aa: CASRPSVRAGEAFF
j_call: TRBJ2-1; d_call: TRBD2; v_call: TRBV7-2; clone_size: many; cdr3_nt: TGTGCCAGCAGCACTAGCGGGAGTTCCTACAATGAGCAGTTCTTC; cdr3_aa: CASSTSGSSYNEQFF
j_call: TRBJ1-2; d_call: -; v_call: TRBV29-1; clone_size: many; cdr3_nt: TGCAGCGTTGAAGATCGCAGGAATGGCTACACCTTC; cdr3_aa: CSVEDRRNGYTF
j_call: TRBJ2-3; d_call: TRBD2; v_call: TRBV2; clone_size: -; cdr3_nt: TGTGCCACTGGACTAGCGGGAGGGCCGGGAGATACGCAGTATTTT; cdr3_aa: CATGLAGGPGDTQYF
j_call: TRBJ2-3; d_call: TRBD2; v_call: TRBV20-1; clone_size: few; cdr3_nt: TGCAGTGCTAGAGCGCCAGCGGGGAGCACAGATACGCAGTATTTT; cdr3_aa: CSARAPAGSTDTQYF
j_call: TRBJ1-1; d_call: TRBD1; v_call: TRBV12-3/TRBV12-4; clone_size: few; cdr3_nt: TGTGCCAGCAGTTTCGACAGGGGGATCACTGAAGCTTTCTTT; cdr3_aa: CASSFDRGITEAFF
j_call: TRBJ2-7; d_call: -; v_call: TRBV28; clone_size: few; cdr3_nt: TGTGCCAGCAGTTTATTTGGCAGGGGCGTGTACGAGCAGTACTTC; cdr3_aa: CASSLFGRGVYEQYF
j_call: TRBJ2-2; d_call: -; v_call: TRBV20-1; clone_size: -; cdr3_nt: TGCAGTGCTAGGCAACGCCCAGACTACGGGGAGCTGTTTTTT; cdr3_aa: CSARQRPDYGELFF
j_call: TRBJ2-2; d_call: -; v_call: TRBV15; clone_size: -; cdr3_nt: TGTGCCACGGGGGCAGTCAGCACCGGGGAGCTGTTTTTT; cdr3_aa: CATGAVSTGELFF
j_call: TRBJ2-7; d_call: -; v_call: TRBV16; clone_size: -; cdr3_nt: TGTGCCAGCAGCCAACCGGGACGGTTGGCAGGGCAGTACTTC; cdr3_aa: CASSQPGRLAGQYF
j_call: TRBJ1-1; d_call: -; v_call: TRBV5-4; clone_size: few; cdr3_nt: TGTGCCAGCAGCTTGGATGTTTCAGGGACTGAAGCTTTCTTT; cdr3_aa: CASSLDVSGTEAFF
j_call: TRBJ1-5; d_call: -; v_call: TRBV12-3/TRBV12-4; clone_size: -; cdr3_nt: TGTGCCAGCAGTTTAGAGACAGGTCAGCCCCAGCATTTT; cdr3_aa: CASSLETGQPQHF
j_call: TRBJ2-3; d_call: -; v_call: TRBV10-3; clone_size: -; cdr3_nt: TGTGCCATCAGTGGGAGCCGCACAGATACGCAGTATTTT; cdr3_aa: CAISGSRTDTQYF
j_call: TRBJ2-3; d_call: TRBD2; v_call: TRBV29-1; clone_size: few; cdr3_nt: TGCAGCGTTCAAAGGGGGACTAGCGGGAGGGCCGGGGCAGATACGCAGTATTTT; cdr3_aa: CSVQRGTSGRAGADTQYF
j_call: TRBJ2-1; d_call: TRBD2; v_call: TRBV3-1; clone_size: -; cdr3_nt: TGTGCCAGCAGCCCTGCGGGAGGGCCGTACAATAAGCAGTTCTTC; cdr3_aa: CASSPAGGPYNKQFF
j_call: TRBJ1-2; d_call: TRBD1; v_call: TRBV12-3/TRBV12-4; clone_size: many; cdr3_nt: TGTGCCAGCGGGGCTTACAGGGGTTATGGCTACACCTTC; cdr3_aa: CASGAYRGYGYTF
j_call: TRBJ2-3; d_call: -; v_call: TRBV24-1; clone_size: few; cdr3_nt: TGTGCCACCAGTGACCGGGACCACAGAAGAGATACGCAGTATTTT; cdr3_aa: CATSDRDHRRDTQYF
j_call: TRBJ2-3; d_call: TRBD2; v_call: TRBV20-1; clone_size: -; cdr3_nt: TGCAGTGCCAAAAAACTAGCGGGCAACACAGATACGCAGTATTTT; cdr3_aa: CSAKKLAGNTDTQYF
j_call: TRBJ2-1; d_call: TRBD2; v_call: TRBV10-3; clone_size: -; cdr3_nt: TGTGCCACCCTAGGGAGCGGGAGGTCATACAATGAGCAGTTCTTC; cdr3_aa: CATLGSGRSYNEQFF
j_call: TRBJ2-1; d_call: -; v_call: TRBV2; clone_size: -; cdr3_nt: TGTGCCAGCAGTACGGCGGGGTTCAATGAGCAGTTCTTC; cdr3_aa: CASSTAGFNEQFF